This passage covers 4 T cell receptor beta chains from one sample sequenced in a study of cytotoxic CD8 clonotypes in ibrutinib-treated CLL. Repertoires were generated with immunoSEQ multiplex PCR, while TCRdb's copy carries only in-frame clones and drops some. Among 130,000 or so clones listed, approximately 85% were seen once. The sequencing used PBMCs, collected after 24 months of ibrutinib treatment. These receptors came from a human donor with chronic lymphocytic leukemia.

The V call is TRBV2, the J call TRBJ1-5; 8 positions match TRBD1. The trim removed 7 bases at V and 7 bases at J, leaving 6 bases unmatched. Germline V gene sequence: CDR1 SNHLY, CDR2 FYNNEI. The CDR3 consists of 13 residues. The CDR3 sequence: CASNPGGWQPQHF. The CDR3 DNA reads TGTGCCAGCAACCCAGGGGGCTGGCAGCCCCAGCATTTT.

This sequence joins TRBV6-6 and TRBJ2-3; D is unresolved. Trimming took 5 bases from V and 0 from J, leaving 12 bases between them. This CDR3 is 15 amino acids long. Germline loops: CDR1 MNHNY, CDR2 SVGAGI (reference sequence). CDR3 bases: TGTGCCAGCAGTACGGTGGCGGCTAGCACAGATACGCAGTATTTT. Residues: CASSTVAASTDTQYF.

The V and J genes are TRBV19 and TRBJ2-5, with a possible D match to TRBD2 (5 bases). Between the trimmed V and J ends, which lost 5 bases and 5 bases, there was a span of 15 bases. The CDR3 contains 14 residues. CDR1 is LNHDA, CDR2 SQIVND, per germline (reference sequence). CDR3 protein: CASSLNPRGETQYF. In nucleotides, the CDR3 is TGTGCCAGTAGTCTCAACCCTCGGGGTGAGACCCAGTACTTC.

This chain joins TRBV6-6 and TRBJ1-1; unclear D gene. The CDR3 consists of 13 residues. The germline V gene has CDR1 MNHNY and CDR2 SVGAGI (reference sequence). V was clipped by 2 bases and J by 4 bases, with 8 bases between them. For the CDR3, the DNA is TGTGCCAGCAGTTACGGGGAGGGCACTGAAGCTTTCTTT. It yields the protein CASSYGEGTEAFF.